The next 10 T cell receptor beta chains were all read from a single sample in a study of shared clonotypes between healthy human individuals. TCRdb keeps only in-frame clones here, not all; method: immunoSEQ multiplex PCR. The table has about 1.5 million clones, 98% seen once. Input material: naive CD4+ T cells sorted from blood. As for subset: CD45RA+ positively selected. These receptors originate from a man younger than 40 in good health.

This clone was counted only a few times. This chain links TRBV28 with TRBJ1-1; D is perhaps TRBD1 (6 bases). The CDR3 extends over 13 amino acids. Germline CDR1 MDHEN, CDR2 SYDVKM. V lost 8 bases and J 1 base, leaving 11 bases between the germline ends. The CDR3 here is CASRTAPNTEAFF. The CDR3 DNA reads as TGTGCCAGCCGGACAGCTCCGAACACTGAAGCTTTCTTT.

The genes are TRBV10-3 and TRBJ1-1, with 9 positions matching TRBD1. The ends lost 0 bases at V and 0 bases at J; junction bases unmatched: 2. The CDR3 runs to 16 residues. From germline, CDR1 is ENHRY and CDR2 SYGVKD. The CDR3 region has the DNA TGTGCCATCAGTGAGTCGAGGGACAGGGTGAACACTGAAGCTTTCTTT. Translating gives CAISESRDRVNTEAFF.

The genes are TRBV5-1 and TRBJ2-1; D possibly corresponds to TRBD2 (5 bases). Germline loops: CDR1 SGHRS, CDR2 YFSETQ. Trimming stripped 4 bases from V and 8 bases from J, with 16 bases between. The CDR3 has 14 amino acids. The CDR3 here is CASSPARGSDEQFF. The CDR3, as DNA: TGCGCCAGCAGCCCTGCCCGAGGTAGCGATGAGCAGTTCTTC.

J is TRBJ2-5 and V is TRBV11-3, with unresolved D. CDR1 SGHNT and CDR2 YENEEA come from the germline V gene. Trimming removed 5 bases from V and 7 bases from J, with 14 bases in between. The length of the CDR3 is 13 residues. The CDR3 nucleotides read TGTGCCAGCAGCCCCGGACGGTCCGGGACCCAGTACTTC. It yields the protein CASSPGRSGTQYF. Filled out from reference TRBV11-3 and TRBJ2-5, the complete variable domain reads EAGVVQSPRYKIIEKKQPVAFWCNPISGHNTLYWYLQNLGQGPELLIRYENEEAVDDSQLPKDRFSAERLKGVDSTLKIQPAELGDSAVYLCASSPGRSGTQYFGPGTRLLVL.

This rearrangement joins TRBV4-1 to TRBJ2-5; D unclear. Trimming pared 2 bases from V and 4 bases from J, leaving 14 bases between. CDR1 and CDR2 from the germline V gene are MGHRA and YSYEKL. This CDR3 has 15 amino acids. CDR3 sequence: CASSQYMAGPETQYF. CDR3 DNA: TGCGCCAGCAGCCAATACATGGCAGGTCCAGAGACCCAGTACTTC.

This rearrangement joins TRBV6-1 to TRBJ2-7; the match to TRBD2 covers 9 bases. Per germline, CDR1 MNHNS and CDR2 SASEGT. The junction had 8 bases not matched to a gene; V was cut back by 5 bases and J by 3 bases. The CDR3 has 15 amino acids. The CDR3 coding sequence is TGTGCCAGCAGTAGAAGACTAGCGGAGAGCTACGAGCAGTACTTC. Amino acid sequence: CASSRRLAESYEQYF.

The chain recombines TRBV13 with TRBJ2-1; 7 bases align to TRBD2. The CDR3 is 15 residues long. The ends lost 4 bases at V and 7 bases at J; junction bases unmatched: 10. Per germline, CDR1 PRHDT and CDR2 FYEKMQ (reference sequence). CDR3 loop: CASSSLAGVRNEQFF. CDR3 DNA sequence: TGTGCCAGCAGCTCGTTGGCGGGAGTTAGGAATGAGCAGTTCTTC.

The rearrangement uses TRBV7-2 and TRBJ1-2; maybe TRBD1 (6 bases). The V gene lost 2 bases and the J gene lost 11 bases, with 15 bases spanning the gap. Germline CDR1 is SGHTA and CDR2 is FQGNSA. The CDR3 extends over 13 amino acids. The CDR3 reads CASSLTENRDYTF. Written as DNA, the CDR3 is TGTGCCAGCAGCTTAACCGAGAACAGGGATTACACCTTC. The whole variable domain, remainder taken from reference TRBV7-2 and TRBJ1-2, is GAGVSQSPSNKVTEKGKDVELRCDPISGHTALYWYRQSLGQGLEFLIYFQGNSAPDKSGLPSDRFSAERTGGSVSTLTIQRTQQEDSAVYLCASSLTENRDYTFGSGTRLTVV.

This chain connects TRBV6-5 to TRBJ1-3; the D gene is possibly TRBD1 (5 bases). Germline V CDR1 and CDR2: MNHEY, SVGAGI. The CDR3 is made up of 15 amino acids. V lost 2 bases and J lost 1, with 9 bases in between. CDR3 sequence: CASSYTPGSGNTIYF. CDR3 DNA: TGTGCCAGCAGTTACACCCCAGGGTCTGGAAACACCATATATTTT.

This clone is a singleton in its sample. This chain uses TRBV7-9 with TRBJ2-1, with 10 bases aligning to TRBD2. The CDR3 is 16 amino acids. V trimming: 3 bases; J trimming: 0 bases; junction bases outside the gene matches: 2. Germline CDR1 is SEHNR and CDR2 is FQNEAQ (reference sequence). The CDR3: CASSFRTSGSYNEQFF. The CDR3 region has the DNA TGTGCCAGCAGCTTTAGGACTAGCGGCTCCTACAATGAGCAGTTCTTC.